The sample holds a few counts of the clone carrying this T cell receptor beta chain. The antigen remains undetermined. This record belongs to a study of T cells in localized non-small cell lung cancer. Study-wide points: Prolonged overall survival went with higher T cell density in the blood. Uninvolved adjacent lung had higher T cell clonality than tumor and all other tissues. The appearance of a median approximately 60 of the top 100 tumor clones was seen in adjacent lung.

The germline gives CDR1 LNHDA, CDR2 SQIVND (reference sequence). CDR3 length: 14 residues. V was clipped by 2 bases and J by 2 bases, with 9 bases between them. Libraries were prepared by immunoSEQ multiplex PCR; TCRdb keeps only in-frame clonotypes and omits some of them. The table records over 1,500 clones, about a quarter of them present only once. The TCR comes from a man aged 40-75 years with stage I lung adenocarcinoma. The chain uses TRBV19 and TRBJ1-2; D uncertain. The material was lung tumor tissue, obtained before any cancer treatment. The CDR3 bases are TGTGCCAGTAGTATAATCGGGAGGAACTATGGCTACACCTTC. Its protein is CASSIIGRNYGYTF. Together with reference TRBV19 and TRBJ1-2, the CDR3 gives the full variable domain: DGGITQSPKYLFRKEGQNVTLSCEQNLNHDAMYWYRQDPGQGLRLIYYSQIVNDFQKGDIAEGYSVSREKKESFPLTVTSAQKNPTAFYLCASSIIGRNYGYTFGSGTRLTVV.